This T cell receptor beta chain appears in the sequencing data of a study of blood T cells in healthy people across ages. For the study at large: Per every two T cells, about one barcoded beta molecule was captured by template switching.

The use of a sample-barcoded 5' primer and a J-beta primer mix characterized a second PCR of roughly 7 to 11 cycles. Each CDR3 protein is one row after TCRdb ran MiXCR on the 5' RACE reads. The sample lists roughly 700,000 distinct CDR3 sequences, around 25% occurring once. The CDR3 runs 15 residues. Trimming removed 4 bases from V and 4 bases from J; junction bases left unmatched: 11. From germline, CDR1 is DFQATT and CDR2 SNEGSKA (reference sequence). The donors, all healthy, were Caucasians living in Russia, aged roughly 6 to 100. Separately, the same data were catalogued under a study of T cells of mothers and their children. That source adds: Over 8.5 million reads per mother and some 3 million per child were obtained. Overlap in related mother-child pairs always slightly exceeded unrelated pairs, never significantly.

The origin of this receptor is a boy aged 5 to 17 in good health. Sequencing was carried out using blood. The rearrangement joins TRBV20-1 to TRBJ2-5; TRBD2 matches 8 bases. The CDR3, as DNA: TGCAGTGCTAATACCCATAGCGGGATTCGAGAGACCCAGTACTTC. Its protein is CSANTHSGIRETQYF.